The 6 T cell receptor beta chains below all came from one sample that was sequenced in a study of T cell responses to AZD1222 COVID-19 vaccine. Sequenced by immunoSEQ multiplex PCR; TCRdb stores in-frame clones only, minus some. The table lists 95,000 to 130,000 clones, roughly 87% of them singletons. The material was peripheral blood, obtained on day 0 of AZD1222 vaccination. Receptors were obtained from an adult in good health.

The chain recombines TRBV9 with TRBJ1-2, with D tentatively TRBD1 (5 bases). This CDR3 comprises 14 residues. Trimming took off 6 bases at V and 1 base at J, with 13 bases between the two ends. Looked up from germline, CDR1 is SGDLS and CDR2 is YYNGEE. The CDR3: CASTPGQGNYGYTF. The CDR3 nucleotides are TGTGCCAGCACCCCGGGGCAGGGTAACTATGGCTACACCTTC.

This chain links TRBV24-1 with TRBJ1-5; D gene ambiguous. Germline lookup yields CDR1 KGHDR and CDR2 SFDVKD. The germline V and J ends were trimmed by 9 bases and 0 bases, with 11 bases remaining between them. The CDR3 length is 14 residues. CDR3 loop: CATGSMYSNQPQHF. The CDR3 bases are TGTGCCACCGGGAGTATGTATAGCAATCAGCCCCAGCATTTT.

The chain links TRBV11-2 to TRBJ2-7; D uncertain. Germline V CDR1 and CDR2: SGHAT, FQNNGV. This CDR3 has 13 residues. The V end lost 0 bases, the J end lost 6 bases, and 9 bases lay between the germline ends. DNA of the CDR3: TGTGCCAGCAGCTTAGAGCTGGGATTCGAGCAGTACTTC. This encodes CASSLELGFEQYF.

The CDR3 coding sequence is TGTGCCAGCTCAGAAATGACTGGTCCCTACAATGAGCAGTTCTTC. Amino acids: CASSEMTGPYNEQFF. V and J are TRBV18 and TRBJ2-1; D gene ambiguous. Germline V gives CDR1 KGHSH, CDR2 LQKENI. The CDR3 runs to 15 residues. Trimming pared 5 bases from V and 2 bases from J, leaving 13 bases between.

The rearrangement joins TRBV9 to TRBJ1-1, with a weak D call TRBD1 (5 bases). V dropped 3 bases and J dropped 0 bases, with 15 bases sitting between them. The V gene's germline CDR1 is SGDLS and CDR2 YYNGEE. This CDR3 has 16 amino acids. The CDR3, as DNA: TGTGCCAGCAGCGCCGACAGCACCCTGTTGAACACTGAAGCTTTCTTT. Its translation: CASSADSTLLNTEAFF.

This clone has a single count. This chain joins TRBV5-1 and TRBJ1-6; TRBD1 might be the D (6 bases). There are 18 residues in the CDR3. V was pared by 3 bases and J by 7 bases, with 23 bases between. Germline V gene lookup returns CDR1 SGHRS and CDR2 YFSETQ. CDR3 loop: CASSSGTGSVYVNSPLHF. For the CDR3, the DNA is TGCGCCAGCAGCTCCGGTACAGGGTCGGTTTACGTGAATTCACCCCTCCACTTT.